These 26 T cell receptor beta chains were all obtained from the same sample, sequenced in a study of blood T cell repertoires in COVID-19. Some clones are missing from TCRdb's copy, which holds only in-frame ones; the method was immunoSEQ multiplex PCR. The sample yields hundreds of thousands of clones, over 70% seen once. Material for sequencing was peripheral blood. The receptors were gathered from a woman aged 45-65 years with COVID-19, enrolled during active disease.

The chain combines TRBV25-1 with TRBJ1-1, with 7 positions matching TRBD1. CDR3 size: 12 residues. Losses at the gene ends were 5 bases for V and 5 bases for J; bases not matched to a gene: 2. Per the germline V gene, CDR1 is MGHDK and CDR2 is SYGVNS. DNA for the CDR3: TGTGCCAGCAGTACAGGGGTAACTGAAGCTTTCTTT. This sequence encodes CASSTGVTEAFF.

This clone was picked up one time. This rearrangement joins TRBV11-2 to TRBJ1-1; D is undetermined. With 5 bases removed from V and 1 base from J, the gap between germline ends came to 14 bases. Germline V CDR1 and CDR2: SGHAT, FQNNGV. The CDR3 length is 15 residues. The CDR3 bases are TGTGCCAGCAGCCCCTTGGTTTTGAGGAACACTGAAGCTTTCTTT. This sequence encodes CASSPLVLRNTEAFF. Together with reference TRBV11-2 and TRBJ1-1, the CDR3 gives the full variable domain: EAGVAQSPRYKIIEKRQSVAFWCNPISGHATLYWYQQILGQGPKLLIQFQNNGVVDDSQLPKDRFSAERLKGVDSTLKIQPAKLEDSAVYLCASSPLVLRNTEAFFGQGTRLTVV.

This rearrangement joins TRBV19 to TRBJ1-2; 8 positions match TRBD1. Germline V lookup: CDR1 LNHDA, CDR2 SQIVND (reference sequence). J gave up 7 bases and V 7 bases, and 8 bases lay outside the gene matches. There are 13 residues in the CDR3. The CDR3 bases are TGTGCCAGTATGGACAGGGCTGGCTTTGGCTACACCTTC. Amino acid sequence: CASMDRAGFGYTF.

This chain connects TRBV18 to TRBJ2-6; the D gene is possibly TRBD1 (6 bases). V gave up 5 bases and J gave up 4 bases, with 21 bases separating them. The CDR3 extends over 18 amino acids. Germline-derived CDR1 and CDR2 are KGHSH and LQKENI. The CDR3 loop reads CASSSFFKGVDGANVLTF. In DNA, the CDR3 is TGTGCCAGCTCATCATTTTTCAAGGGGGTCGACGGGGCCAACGTCCTGACTTTC. Full variable domain (outside the CDR3, taken from reference TRBV18 and TRBJ2-6): NAGVMQNPRHLVRRRGQEARLRCSPMKGHSHVYWYRQLPEEGLKFMVYLQKENIIDESGMPKERFSAEFPKEGPSILRIQQVVRGDSAAYFCASSSFFKGVDGANVLTFGAGSRLTVL.

This clone occurred once. This chain uses TRBV30 with TRBJ2-7, with D possibly being TRBD1 (6 bases). V lost 5 bases and J 6 bases, leaving 20 bases between the germline ends. CDR1 GTSNPN and CDR2 SVGIG come from the germline V gene (reference sequence). This CDR3 comprises 14 residues. The CDR3 DNA reads TGTGCCTGGGTTCCGAGGGGGAAGCCAGTCGAGCAGTACTTC. Protein sequence: CAWVPRGKPVEQYF.

At least ten counts were recorded for this clone. This rearrangement joins TRBV6-5 to TRBJ1-4, with 7 positions matching TRBD1. This CDR3 has 14 residues. CDR1 is MNHEY, CDR2 SVGAGI, per germline. With V trimmed by 5 bases and J by 6 bases, 6 bases remained unmatched. CDR3 nucleotide sequence: TGTGCCAGCAGTCTGACAGGGACCTATGAAAAACTGTTTTTT. This codes for CASSLTGTYEKLFF.

This chain uses TRBV6-5 with TRBJ2-1; tentative D call: TRBD1 (6 bases). Germline loops: CDR1 MNHEY, CDR2 SVGAGI. CDR3 length: 12 residues. The V end lost 9 bases, the J end lost 5 bases, and 11 bases lay between the germline ends. The CDR3 loop is CASEDRNNEQFF. For the CDR3, the DNA is TGTGCCAGTGAGGACAGAAACAATGAGCAGTTCTTC.

The chain is built from TRBV5-1 and TRBJ2-3; a possible D gene is TRBD2 (6 bases). V was pared by 0 bases and J by 4 bases, with 9 bases between. CDR3 length: 14 amino acids. CDR1 is SGHRS and CDR2 is YFSETQ in the germline V gene. Here the CDR3 DNA reads TGCGCCAGCAGCTTGGAGGAGGGATCAGATACGCAGTATTTT. Its protein product is CASSLEEGSDTQYF.

This chain uses TRBV20-1 with TRBJ2-7, with a weak D call TRBD1 (5 bases). There are 13 residues in the CDR3. Trimming stripped 3 bases from V and 2 bases from J, with 11 bases between. Germline assignment: CDR1 DFQATT and CDR2 SNEGSKA (reference sequence). CDR3 protein: CSASKQGPYEQYF. The CDR3 nucleotides are TGCAGTGCTAGTAAGCAGGGTCCCTACGAGCAGTACTTC.

The CDR3 bases are TGCGCCAGCAGCCAACAGGAAGAGACCCAGTACTTC. Amino acids: CASSQQEETQYF. J is TRBJ2-5 and V is TRBV4-1, with D unresolved. V was trimmed by 2 bases and J by 3 bases, leaving 4 bases between them. The CDR3 has 12 residues. The germline V gene encodes CDR1 MGHRA and CDR2 YSYEKL.

V is TRBV9 and J is TRBJ1-6, with 8 bases lining up with TRBD1. V lost 1 base to trimming and J lost 8 bases; unmatched junction nucleotides: 5. In germline, CDR1 is SGDLS, CDR2 YYNGEE. The CDR3 sequence is 15 residues long. The CDR3 region is CASSVTDRVDSPLHF. CDR3 in DNA: TGTGCCAGCAGCGTAACGGACAGGGTGGATTCACCCCTCCACTTT.

The CDR3 coding sequence is TGTGCCAGCAGCTTAGGGGGCCTCTCCTACGAGCAGTACTTC. Translation gives CASSLGGLSYEQYF. V usage is TRBV7-2 and J usage is TRBJ2-7, with D maybe TRBD1 (5 bases). From germline, CDR1 is SGHTA and CDR2 FQGNSA. This CDR3 contains 14 residues. V was pared by 1 base and J by 0 bases, with 7 bases between.

This rearrangement joins TRBV3-1 (or the pseudogene TRBV3-2) to TRBJ2-1, with 9 bases matching TRBD2. This CDR3 is 16 amino acids long. Trimming cost V 1 base and J 7 bases; bases outside gene matches: 8. Germline V gives CDR1 LGHDT, CDR2 YNNKEL (reference sequence). The CDR3 protein is CASSQGPGLAFNEQFF. The CDR3 DNA reads as TGTGCCAGCAGCCAAGGGCCGGGACTAGCTTTTAATGAGCAGTTCTTC.

The gene calls are TRBV12-5 and TRBJ1-1; a possible D gene is TRBD1 (6 bases). The CDR3 extends over 13 amino acids. V shed 7 bases and J shed 0 bases, with 9 bases lying between them. Germline V lookup: CDR1 LGHNT, CDR2 FRNRAP. The CDR3 loop is CASDRTVNTEAFF. CDR3 coding DNA: TGTGCTAGTGACAGGACAGTGAACACTGAAGCTTTCTTT.

This clone showed up just once. This chain uses TRBV12-5 with TRBJ2-5; TRBD1 might be the D (6 bases). This CDR3 is 12 amino acids long. Trimming cost V 9 bases and J 2 bases, with 10 bases left between them. From germline, CDR1 is LGHNT and CDR2 FRNRAP. The chain's CDR3 is CASQGWQETQYF. In DNA, the CDR3 is TGTGCTAGCCAGGGGTGGCAAGAGACCCAGTACTTC.

The V call is TRBV6-1, the J call TRBJ1-2; TRBD1 agrees at 8 bases. Per germline, CDR1 MNHNS and CDR2 SASEGT. The V segment lost 0 bases and the J segment 4 bases; nucleotides outside the gene matches: 1. The CDR3 contains 14 residues. The CDR3 reads CASSEADRGYGYTF. CDR3 DNA: TGTGCCAGCAGTGAAGCAGACAGGGGCTATGGCTACACCTTC.

V and J are TRBV5-1 and TRBJ2-1, with a weak D call TRBD1 (6 bases). This CDR3 region has 13 residues. V was shortened by 0 bases and J by 7 bases, with 8 bases between the two germline ends. Germline V gene data show CDR1 as SGHRS and CDR2 as YFSETQ. DNA of the CDR3: TGCGCCAGCAGCTTGGAAGGGGGAAATGAGCAGTTCTTC. Amino acids: CASSLEGGNEQFF.

The chain carries TRBV12-3 or TRBV12-4 and TRBJ1-2; 8 bases line up with TRBD1. The V and J ends lost 1 base and 5 bases, in that order; junction bases with no gene match: 0. The CDR3 has 13 amino acids. CDR3 residues: CASSLGQGYGYTF. CDR3 bases: TGTGCCAGCAGTTTAGGACAGGGGTATGGCTACACCTTC.

The chain uses TRBV19 and TRBJ2-7; a possible D gene is TRBD1 (6 bases). CDR3 length: 14 residues. Trimming cost V 3 bases and J 3 bases, with 12 bases left between them. Germline V lookup: CDR1 LNHDA, CDR2 SQIVND (reference sequence). The DNA of the CDR3 is TGTGCCAGTAGTATCGACAGGAGACGCTACGAGCAGTACTTC. Its protein product is CASSIDRRRYEQYF. Together with reference TRBV19 and TRBJ2-7, the CDR3 gives the full variable domain: DGGITQSPKYLFRKEGQNVTLSCEQNLNHDAMYWYRQDPGQGLRLIYYSQIVNDFQKGDIAEGYSVSREKKESFPLTVTSAQKNPTAFYLCASSIDRRRYEQYFGPGTRLTVT.

V is TRBV30 and J is TRBJ1-3; D unclear. Germline V gives CDR1 GTSNPN, CDR2 SVGIG (reference sequence). V was clipped by 0 bases and J by 12 bases, with 12 bases between them. The CDR3 spans 12 residues. The CDR3 region has the DNA TGTGCCTGGAGTGTACTGGAGGATTTCATATATTTT. Translating gives CAWSVLEDFIYF.

This clone is a singleton in its sample. The chain couples TRBV5-1 to TRBJ2-5, with D perhaps matching TRBD2 (6 bases). V was clipped by 6 bases and J by 5 bases, with 17 bases between them. Germline values: CDR1 SGHRS, CDR2 YFSETQ. This CDR3 comprises 14 residues. CDR3: CASKGTLGGETQYF. In DNA form, the CDR3 reads TGCGCCAGCAAAGGGACCCTTGGGGGGGAGACCCAGTACTTC.

J is TRBJ1-2 and V is TRBV10-3; D is perhaps TRBD1 (5 bases). CDR1 is ENHRY and CDR2 is SYGVKD in the germline V gene. V was pared by 2 bases and J by 2 bases, with 9 bases between. The CDR3 is 14 residues long. The DNA for the CDR3 is TGTGCCATCAGTGAGGGGCAGGGCAACTATGGCTACACCTTC. Residues: CAISEGQGNYGYTF.

The V and J genes are TRBV11-2 and TRBJ2-7; TRBD1 matches at 9 bases. CDR1 is SGHAT and CDR2 is FQNNGV in the germline V gene. V lost 0 bases, J lost 2 bases, and 5 bases stayed unmatched. CDR3 length: 16 amino acids. DNA for the CDR3: TGTGCCAGCAGCTTAGATCGGACAGGGGAAACCTACGAGCAGTACTTC. Translated: CASSLDRTGETYEQYF.

The chain combines TRBV5-1 with TRBJ1-4, with D possibly matching TRBD1 (6 bases). The ends were cut back, 5 bases at V and 3 bases at J, with 17 bases in the middle. The germline V gene has CDR1 SGHRS and CDR2 YFSETQ. CDR3 length: 16 amino acids. The CDR3 loop is CASRETRTASNEKLFF. The CDR3 DNA reads TGCGCCAGCAGAGAGACCCGGACAGCCTCTAATGAAAAACTGTTTTTT.

A word on this clone: The sample holds other DNA sequences that translate to the same CDR3. This chain links TRBV28 with TRBJ2-7; no clear D. Germline CDR1 is MDHEN and CDR2 is SYDVKM. The CDR3 extends over 12 amino acids. The V and J ends lost 1 base and 4 bases respectively, with 5 bases between them. The CDR3 region is CASSLSGYEQYF. The CDR3 DNA follows: TGTGCCAGCAGTTTATCCGGGTACGAGCAGTACTTC.

V usage is TRBV30 and J usage is TRBJ2-7; D not certain. Germline loops: CDR1 GTSNPN, CDR2 SVGIG (reference sequence). Trimming shortened V by 0 bases and J by 0 bases, and 9 bases separated the two germline ends. The CDR3 totals 14 residues. The CDR3 protein is CAWSVVGSSYEQYF. CDR3 nucleotide sequence: TGTGCCTGGAGTGTTGTTGGCAGCTCCTACGAGCAGTACTTC.